The 14 T cell receptor beta chains below come from one sample, sequenced in a study of glioma-infiltrating T cells after dendritic cell vaccination. Regarding time point: after dendritic cell vaccination, including at tumor progression/relapse. The method was immunoSEQ multiplex PCR; TCRdb's version includes in-frame clones alone and lacks a portion of them. Found here are 100,000 to 120,000 clones, around 89% of them singletons; the top ten hold approximately 3%. This material consisted of blood, taken after dendritic cell vaccination. The receptors were gathered from a human donor with glioblastoma.

This clone has a single count. CDR3 bases: TGTGCCAGTAGTATAAGGGGACTAGACTTAAATGAGCAGTTCTTC. Amino acids: CASSIRGLDLNEQFF. The chain couples TRBV19 to TRBJ2-1; TRBD2 agrees at 8 bases. This CDR3 has 15 residues. Germline loops: CDR1 LNHDA, CDR2 SQIVND (reference sequence). After removal of 2 bases from V and 7 bases from J, the junction contained 7 bases not matched to a gene.

This clone was seen a single time. The chain joins TRBV2 to TRBJ1-5, with TRBD1 matching 8 bases. Unmatched junction bases numbered 9, after V lost 8 bases and J lost 6 bases. The CDR3 has 14 residues. Germline V CDR1 and CDR2: SNHLY, FYNNEI. In DNA form, the CDR3 reads TGTGCCAGCCGTGGAGACAGGGGTCCTCAGCCCCAGCATTTT. This translates into CASRGDRGPQPQHF.

The chain carries TRBV5-1 and TRBJ2-7, with D maybe TRBD2 (6 bases). The V end lost 4 bases, the J end lost 5 bases, and 16 bases lay between the germline ends. CDR1 SGHRS and CDR2 YFSETQ come from the germline V gene. The CDR3 is made up of 14 amino acids. The CDR3 coding sequence is TGCGCCAGCAGCCCAGCTAGCGAATTCAACGAGCAGTACTTC. Protein sequence: CASSPASEFNEQYF.

The chain uses TRBV12-2 and TRBJ2-7; the tabulated D call, TRBD1, remains unverified against the DNA. TRBV12-2 is a recognized pseudogene. The CDR3 contains 16 residues. CDR3 sequence reads: CASRTPQGQVKHEQYF. The CDR3 DNA sequence: TGTGCAAGTCGCACGCCCCAGGGCCAGGTAAAGCACGAGCAGTACTTC.

The count of this clone is one. Other nucleotide sequences from this sample produce the same CDR3. V usage is TRBV4-2 and J usage is TRBJ1-2, with TRBD1 matching 8 bases. Trimming cost V 0 bases and J 3 bases; bases outside gene matches: 6. This CDR3 is 16 amino acids long. In germline, CDR1 is LGHNA, CDR2 YNFKEQ. The CDR3 protein is CASSQESRGLDYGYTF. The CDR3 DNA reads as TGTGCCAGCAGCCAAGAATCCAGGGGGCTTGACTATGGCTACACCTTC.

In its sample, this clone was seen once. This chain connects TRBV19 to TRBJ2-1, with TRBD2 identical over 8 bases. The CDR3 loop spans 13 amino acids. The V gene's germline CDR1 is LNHDA and CDR2 SQIVND (reference sequence). With 4 bases clipped from V and 10 bases from J, the junction kept 6 bases outside the gene matches. This CDR3 reads CASSTDLAGEQFF. Written as DNA, the CDR3 is TGTGCCAGTAGTACCGATTTAGCGGGGGAGCAGTTCTTC.

This chain uses TRBV27 with TRBJ2-7, with D tentatively TRBD2 (5 bases). This CDR3 has 16 residues. In germline, CDR1 is MNHEY, CDR2 SMNVEV (reference sequence). Trimming left V 5 bases short and J 3 bases short, with 20 bases between. The CDR3 protein is CASSPSRKGLSYEQYF. The CDR3 region has the DNA TGTGCCAGCAGTCCTAGCCGGAAAGGACTCAGCTACGAGCAGTACTTC.

This chain uses TRBV2 with TRBJ2-7, with 12 bases lining up with TRBD1. Germline V gives CDR1 SNHLY, CDR2 FYNNEI. This CDR3 is built from 12 residues. Trimming removed 10 bases from V and 5 bases from J; junction bases left unmatched: 3. This CDR3 reads CAIGTGGNEQYF. The CDR3 DNA reads TGTGCCATAGGGACAGGGGGCAACGAGCAGTACTTC.

The V gene is TRBV5-8, the J gene TRBJ2-3; the D gene is possibly TRBD2 (5 bases). Trimming removed 1 base at V and 7 bases at J, with 22 bases between. CDR3 size: 17 residues. Germline CDR1 SGHTS, CDR2 YDEGEE. CDR3 sequence: CASSLWTFDDYQYTQYF. CDR3 coding DNA: TGTGCCAGCAGCTTGTGGACTTTCGACGACTACCAATATACGCAGTATTTT.

V and J are TRBV7-9 and TRBJ2-5; 10 bases fit TRBD2. After removal of 6 bases from V and 5 bases from J, the junction contained 9 bases not matched to a gene. Germline V CDR1 and CDR2: SEHNR, FQNEAQ (reference sequence). This CDR3 is 15 amino acids long. CDR3 sequence (DNA): TGTGCCAGCAGGGGCGGGCTAGCGGGAGTTGAGACCCAGTACTTC. Translation gives CASRGGLAGVETQYF. The variable domain in full, completed from reference TRBV7-9 and TRBJ2-5, reads DTGVSQNPRHKITKRGQNVTFRCDPISEHNRLYWYRQTLGQGPEFLTYFQNEAQLEKSRLLSDRFSAERPKGSFSTLEIQRTEQGDSAMYLCASRGGLAGVETQYFGPGTRLLVL.

The chain uses TRBV19 and TRBJ1-2; D remains ambiguous. The V end lost 7 bases, the J end lost 4 bases, and 19 bases lay between the germline ends. Per germline, CDR1 LNHDA and CDR2 SQIVND (reference sequence). This CDR3 is built from 15 residues. Written as DNA, the CDR3 is TGTGCCAGTATCCCTCAGAGGAGTGAGGCCTATGGCTACACCTTC. Translated, it gives CASIPQRSEAYGYTF.

The chain carries TRBV29-1 and TRBJ2-5, with 7 bases that match TRBD1. The CDR3 sequence is 12 residues long. Trimming took 5 bases from V and 7 from J; bases not matched to a gene: 7. Germline CDR1 SQVTM, CDR2 ANQGSEA. The CDR3 DNA sequence: TGCAGCGTTCAACAGGGGTCTAGGACCCAGTACTTC. Its protein product is CSVQQGSRTQYF.

This rearrangement joins TRBV30 to TRBJ2-1; TRBD2 matches 10 bases. Germline assignment: CDR1 GTSNPN and CDR2 SVGIG (reference sequence). This CDR3 has 15 residues. J lost 10 bases, V lost 2 bases, and 11 bases had no gene match. As DNA, the CDR3 is TGTGCCTGGAGTATTGGGACTAGCGCGGGACGGGAGCAGTTCTTC. Translated, it gives CAWSIGTSAGREQFF.

This sequence joins TRBV6-1 and TRBJ2-3; 11 bases are shared with TRBD1. Germline V gives CDR1 MNHNS, CDR2 SASEGT. CDR3 size: 15 residues. Trimming at V came to 6 bases and at J to 5 bases, leaving 7 bases not matched to a gene. CDR3 in amino acids: CASREGTGGRDTQYF. The CDR3 nucleotides are TGTGCCAGCAGGGAGGGGACAGGGGGTAGAGATACGCAGTATTTT.